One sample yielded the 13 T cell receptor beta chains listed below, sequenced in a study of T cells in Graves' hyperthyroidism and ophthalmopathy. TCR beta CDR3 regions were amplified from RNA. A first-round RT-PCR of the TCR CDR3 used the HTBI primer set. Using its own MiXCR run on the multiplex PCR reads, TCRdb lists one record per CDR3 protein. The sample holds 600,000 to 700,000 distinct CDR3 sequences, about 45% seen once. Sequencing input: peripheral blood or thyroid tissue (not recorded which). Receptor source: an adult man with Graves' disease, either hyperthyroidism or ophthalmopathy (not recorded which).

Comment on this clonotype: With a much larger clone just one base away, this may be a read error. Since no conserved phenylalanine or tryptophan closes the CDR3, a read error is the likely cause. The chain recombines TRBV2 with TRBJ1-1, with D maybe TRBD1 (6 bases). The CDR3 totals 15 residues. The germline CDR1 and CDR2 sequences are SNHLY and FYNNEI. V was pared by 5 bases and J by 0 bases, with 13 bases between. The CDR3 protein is CASSSGRGMNTEAFS. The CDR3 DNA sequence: TGTGCCAGCAGTTCTGGGAGGGGGATGAACACTGAAGCTTTCTCT.

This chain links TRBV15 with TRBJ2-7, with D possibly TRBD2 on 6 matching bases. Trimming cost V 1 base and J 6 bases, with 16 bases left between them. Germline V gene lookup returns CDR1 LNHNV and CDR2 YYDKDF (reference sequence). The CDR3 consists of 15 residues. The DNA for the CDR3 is TGTGCCACCAGCAGAGGCGAGGGGAGGCTTGGCGAGCAGTACTTC. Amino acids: CATSRGEGRLGEQYF. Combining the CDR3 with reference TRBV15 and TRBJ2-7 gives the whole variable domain DAMVIQNPRYQVTQFGKPVTLSCSQTLNHNVMYWYQQKSSQAPKLLFHYYDKDFNNEADTPDNFQSRRPNTSFCFLDIRSPGLGDTAMYLCATSRGEGRLGEQYFGPGTRLTVT.

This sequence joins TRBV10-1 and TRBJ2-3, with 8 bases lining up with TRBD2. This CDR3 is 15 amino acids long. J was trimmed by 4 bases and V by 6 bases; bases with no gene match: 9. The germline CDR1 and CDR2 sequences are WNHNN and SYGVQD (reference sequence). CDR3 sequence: CASSTGGEAADTQYF. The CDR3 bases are TGCGCCAGCAGCACGGGGGGGGAAGCCGCAGATACGCAGTATTTT.

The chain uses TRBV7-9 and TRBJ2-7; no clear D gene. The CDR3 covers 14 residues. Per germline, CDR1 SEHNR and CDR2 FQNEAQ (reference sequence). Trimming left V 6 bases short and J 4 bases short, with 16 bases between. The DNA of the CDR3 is TGTGCCAGCAGTTACTCTGGCAGAGTTTACGAGCAGTACTTC. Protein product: CASSYSGRVYEQYF.

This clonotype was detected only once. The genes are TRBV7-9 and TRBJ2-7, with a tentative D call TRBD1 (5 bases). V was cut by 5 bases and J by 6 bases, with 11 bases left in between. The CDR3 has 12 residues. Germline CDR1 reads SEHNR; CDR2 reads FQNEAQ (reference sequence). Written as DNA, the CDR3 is TGTGCCAGCAGCCCTCGACAGTCCGAGCAGTACTTC. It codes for CASSPRQSEQYF. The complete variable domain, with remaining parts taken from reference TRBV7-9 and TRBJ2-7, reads DTGVSQNPRHKITKRGQNVTFRCDPISEHNRLYWYRQTLGQGPEFLTYFQNEAQLEKSRLLSDRFSAERPKGSFSTLEIQRTEQGDSAMYLCASSPRQSEQYFGPGTRLTVT.

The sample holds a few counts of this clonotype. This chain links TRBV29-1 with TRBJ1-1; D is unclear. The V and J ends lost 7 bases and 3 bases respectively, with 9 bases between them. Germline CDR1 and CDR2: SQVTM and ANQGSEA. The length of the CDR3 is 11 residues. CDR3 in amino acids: CSAYMDTEAFF. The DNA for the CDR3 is TGCAGCGCGTACATGGACACTGAAGCTTTCTTT.

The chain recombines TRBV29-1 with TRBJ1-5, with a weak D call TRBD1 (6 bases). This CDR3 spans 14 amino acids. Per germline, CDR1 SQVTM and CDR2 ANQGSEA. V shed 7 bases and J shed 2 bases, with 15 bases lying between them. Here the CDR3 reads CSDSFRGGNQPQHF. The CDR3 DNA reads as TGCAGCGACAGTTTCAGGGGTGGCAATCAGCCCCAGCATTTT.

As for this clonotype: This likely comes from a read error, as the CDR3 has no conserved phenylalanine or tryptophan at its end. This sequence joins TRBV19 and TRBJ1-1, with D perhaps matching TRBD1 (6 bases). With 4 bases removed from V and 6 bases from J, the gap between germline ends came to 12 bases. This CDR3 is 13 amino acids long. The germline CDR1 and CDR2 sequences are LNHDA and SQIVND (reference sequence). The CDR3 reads CASSTDRRPEAFI. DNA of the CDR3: TGTGCCAGTAGTACAGACAGGCGACCTGAAGCTTTCATT.

The CDR3 loop is CATSRDRTSGGTSHPTGELFF. CDR3 nucleotides: TGTGCCACCAGCAGAGACCGGACTAGCGGGGGGACCTCGCATCCCACCGGGGAGCTGTTTTTT. This chain links TRBV15 with TRBJ2-2; TRBD2 matches at 14 bases. Trimming removed 0 bases from V and 4 bases from J; junction bases left unmatched: 13. The CDR3 covers 21 residues. In germline, CDR1 is LNHNV, CDR2 YYDKDF (reference sequence).

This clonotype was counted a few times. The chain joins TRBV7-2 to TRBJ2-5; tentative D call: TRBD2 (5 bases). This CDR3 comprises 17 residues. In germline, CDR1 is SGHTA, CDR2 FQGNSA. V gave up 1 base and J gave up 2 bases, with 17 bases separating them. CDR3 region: CASSLGRGPHGQETQYF. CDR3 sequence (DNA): TGTGCCAGCAGCTTAGGGCGAGGGCCACACGGGCAAGAGACCCAGTACTTC.

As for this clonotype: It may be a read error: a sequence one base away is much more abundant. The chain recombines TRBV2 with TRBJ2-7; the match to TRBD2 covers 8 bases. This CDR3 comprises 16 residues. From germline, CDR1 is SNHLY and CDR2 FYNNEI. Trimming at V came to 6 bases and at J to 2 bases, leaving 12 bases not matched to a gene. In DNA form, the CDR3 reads TGTGCCAGCAGGTATAGCGGGACCCGCCTCCCCTACGAGCAGTACTTC. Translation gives CASRYSGTRLPYEQYF.

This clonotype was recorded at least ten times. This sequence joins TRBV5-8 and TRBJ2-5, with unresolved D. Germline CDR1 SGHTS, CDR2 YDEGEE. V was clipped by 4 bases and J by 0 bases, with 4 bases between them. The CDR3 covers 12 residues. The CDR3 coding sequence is TGTGCCAGCAGCACAGACCAAGAGACCCAGTACTTC. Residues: CASSTDQETQYF.

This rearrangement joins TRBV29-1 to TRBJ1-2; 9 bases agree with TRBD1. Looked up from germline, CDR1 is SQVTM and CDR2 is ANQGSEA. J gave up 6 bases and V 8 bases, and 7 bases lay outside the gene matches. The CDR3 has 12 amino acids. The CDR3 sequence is CSLVGTGNGYTF. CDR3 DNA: TGCAGCTTAGTCGGGACAGGGAATGGCTACACCTTC.